This TCR beta chain was captured by sequencing in a study of graft-versus-host responses after intestinal transplantation. Study-wide context: The study gave all recipients anti-thymocyte globulin induction, then tacrolimus and steroids for two to three years. Overall study findings and caveats: Patients who carried graft-donor T cell macrochimerism also had high graft-versus-host to host-versus-graft clonal ratios in their allografts. Recipient-marrow GvH clones were detected, some having first appeared in ileum or blood.

The CDR3 spans 15 residues. J lost 3 bases, V lost 2 bases, and 4 bases had no gene match. Germline V gene lookup returns CDR1 SNHLY and CDR2 FYNNEI. Data came from immunoSEQ multiplex PCR; TCRdb stores just in-frame clones and leaves some out. The sample carries 65,000 to 100,000 clones, about nine tenths recorded once. Regarding this clone: Antigen: not known.

The chain couples TRBV2 to TRBJ2-1, with TRBD2 matching 7 bases. This receptor was taken from a human donor who was the organ donor for an intestinal transplant. This sample comprised unstimulated CD8+ T cells sorted from spleen or lymph node cells, obtained before transplant. The CDR3 bases are TGTGCCAGCAGTGAACCCCCTAGCGGCTACAATGAGCAGTTCTTC. This codes for CASSEPPSGYNEQFF.